Only a few counts were recorded for the clone carrying this TCR beta chain. Its antigen is not identified. Time point: sample taken at primary tumor resection. Sequencing covered unsorted whole RNA taken from tumor, nontumor lung or frozen PBMC. Every TCR cDNA molecule bore its own unique molecular identifier. TCRdb used MiXCR to reprocess the 5' RACE reads, holding one entry per CDR3 protein. The data show fewer than 9,500 distinct CDR3 sequences, about 3% seen once. V was pared by 0 bases and J by 8 bases, with 10 bases between. Germline loops: CDR1 GTSNPN, CDR2 SVGIG (reference sequence). The CDR3 has 13 residues. The sample comes from a study of spatial heterogeneity in lung cancer. Study observations and caveats: Tumor mutation count correlated with how many alpha and beta TCRs expanded intratumorally.

Sequences were derived from lung tumor tissue, sampled at surgery. The TCR comes from a male donor with early-stage non-small cell lung cancer. The rearrangement uses TRBV30 and TRBJ1-4; D uncertain. In DNA, the CDR3 is TGTGCCTGGAGTGTATTACGGGGAGAAAAACTGTTTTTT. It encodes CAWSVLRGEKLFF.